This TCR beta chain was captured by sequencing in a study of T cell responses to AZD1222 COVID-19 vaccine. On this clone: Its antigen remains unknown.

Germline V CDR1 and CDR2: SGHVS, FQNEAQ. The ends were cut back, 4 bases at V and 7 bases at J, with 16 bases in the middle. The CDR3 runs 15 residues. Using immunoSEQ multiplex PCR, the repertoire was profiled, and TCRdb retains in-frame clones only, with some absent. The table lists some 150,000 clones, under 95% of them singletons. Overall study findings and caveats: The span of vaccine-associated CD4 TCRs extended across spike, with dominance at 160-218 and 743-854.

Sequencing was performed on peripheral blood, taken on day 0 of AZD1222 vaccination. The origin of this receptor is an adult in good health. The chain joins TRBV7-8 to TRBJ2-2; possibly TRBD2 for D (6 bases). The DNA for the CDR3 is TGTGCCAGCAGCTCAGAGGGACTCAAGGGCGGGGAGCTGTTTTTT. Amino acid sequence: CASSSEGLKGGELFF.